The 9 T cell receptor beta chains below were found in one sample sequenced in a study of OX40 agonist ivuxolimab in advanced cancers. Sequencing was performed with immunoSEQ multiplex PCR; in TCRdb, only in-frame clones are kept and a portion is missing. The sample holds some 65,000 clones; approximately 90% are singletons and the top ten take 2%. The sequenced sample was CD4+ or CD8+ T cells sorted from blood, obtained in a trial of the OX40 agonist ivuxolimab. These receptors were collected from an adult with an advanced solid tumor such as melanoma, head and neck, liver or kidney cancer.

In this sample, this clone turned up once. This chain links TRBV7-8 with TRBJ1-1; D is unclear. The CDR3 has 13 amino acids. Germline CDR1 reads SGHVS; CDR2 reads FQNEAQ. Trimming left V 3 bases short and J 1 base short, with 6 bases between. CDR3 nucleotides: TGTGCCAGCAGCTTTGCCGGGAACACTGAAGCTTTCTTT. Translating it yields CASSFAGNTEAFF.

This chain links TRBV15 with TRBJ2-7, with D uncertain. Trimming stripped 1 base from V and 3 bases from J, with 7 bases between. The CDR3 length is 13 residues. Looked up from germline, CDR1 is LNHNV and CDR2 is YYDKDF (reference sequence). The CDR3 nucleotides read TGTGCCACCAGCAGAGTTCCTAGCTACGAGCAGTACTTC. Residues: CATSRVPSYEQYF.

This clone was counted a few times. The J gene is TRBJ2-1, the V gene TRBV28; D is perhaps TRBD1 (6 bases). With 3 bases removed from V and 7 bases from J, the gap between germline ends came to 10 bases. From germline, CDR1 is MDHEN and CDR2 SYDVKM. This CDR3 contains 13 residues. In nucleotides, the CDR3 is TGTGCCAGCAGTTTGGGGGCGAGGAATGAGCAGTTCTTC. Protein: CASSLGARNEQFF.

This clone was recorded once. CDR3 sequence (DNA): TGTGCCAGCAGTTTTTCGGCAGCCTCGAACACTGAAGCTTTCTTT. Amino acid sequence: CASSFSAASNTEAFF. V and J are TRBV27 and TRBJ1-1; no reliable D call. The ends were cut back, 3 bases at V and 1 base at J, with 12 bases in the middle. Germline CDR1 is MNHEY and CDR2 is SMNVEV (reference sequence). This CDR3 has 15 amino acids.

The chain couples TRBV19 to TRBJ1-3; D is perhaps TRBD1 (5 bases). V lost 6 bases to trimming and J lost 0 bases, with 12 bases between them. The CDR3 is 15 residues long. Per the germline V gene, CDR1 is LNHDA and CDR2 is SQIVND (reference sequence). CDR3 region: CASRKQVFSGNTIYF. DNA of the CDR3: TGTGCCAGTAGGAAACAGGTATTCTCTGGAAACACCATATATTTT.

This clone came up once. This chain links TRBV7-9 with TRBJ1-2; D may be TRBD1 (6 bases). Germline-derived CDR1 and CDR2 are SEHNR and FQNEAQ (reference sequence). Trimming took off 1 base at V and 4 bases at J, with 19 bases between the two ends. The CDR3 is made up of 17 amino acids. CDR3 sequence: CASSLGWDTVWVYGYTF. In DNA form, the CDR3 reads TGTGCCAGCAGCTTAGGTTGGGACACCGTCTGGGTCTATGGCTACACCTTC.

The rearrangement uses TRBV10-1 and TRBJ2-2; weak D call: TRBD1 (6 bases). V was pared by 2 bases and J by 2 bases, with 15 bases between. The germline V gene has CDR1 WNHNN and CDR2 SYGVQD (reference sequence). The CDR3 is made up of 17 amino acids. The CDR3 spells CASSEGGRGTNTGELFF. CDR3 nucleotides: TGCGCCAGCAGTGAGGGTGGTAGGGGGACAAACACCGGGGAGCTGTTTTTT.

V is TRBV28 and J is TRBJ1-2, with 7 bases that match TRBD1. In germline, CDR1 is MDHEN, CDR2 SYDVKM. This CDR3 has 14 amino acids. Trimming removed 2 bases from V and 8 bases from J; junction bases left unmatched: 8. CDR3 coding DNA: TGTGCCAGCAGTTTAGAGGGGGCGGTTTGGGGCTACACCTTC. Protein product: CASSLEGAVWGYTF.

The CDR3 coding sequence is TGTGCCAGTAGTATAGATCCTAGCGGGGGTCGCACAGATACGCAGTATTTT. Translating gives CASSIDPSGGRTDTQYF. The V gene is TRBV19, the J gene TRBJ2-3, with 10 bases lining up with TRBD2. Trimming removed 0 bases from V and 1 base from J; junction bases left unmatched: 4. Germline-derived CDR1 and CDR2 are LNHDA and SQIVND (reference sequence). The CDR3 is made up of 17 amino acids.